The clone carrying this T cell receptor (beta chain) was detected ten times or more. What it recognizes is unknown. One entry per CDR3 protein results from TCRdb running MiXCR on the 5' RACE reads. The repertoire has hundreds of thousands of distinct CDR3 sequences, about 5.2% of them found once; the top ten carry less than 3.5%. This sample was included in a study of T cells after yellow fever vaccination. Findings and limits, study-wide: A large majority of primary-vaccination clones showed up again after the booster (just under 97% CD4, approximately 90% CD8).

The CDR3 totals 15 residues. From germline, CDR1 is SQVTM and CDR2 ANQGSEA. V was shortened by 2 bases and J by 7 bases, with 18 bases between the two germline ends. Source: CD4+ T cells sorted from PBMCs, taken on the day of the yellow fever booster vaccination. This chain uses TRBV29-1 with TRBJ1-5; TRBD1 might be the D (6 bases). This receptor was obtained from a man aged 18 to 29 who received the YFV17D yellow fever vaccine. The CDR3 DNA sequence: TGCAGCGTTGAATACGCAGGGGTCGGCGAACAGCCCCAGCATTTT. Protein: CSVEYAGVGEQPQHF.